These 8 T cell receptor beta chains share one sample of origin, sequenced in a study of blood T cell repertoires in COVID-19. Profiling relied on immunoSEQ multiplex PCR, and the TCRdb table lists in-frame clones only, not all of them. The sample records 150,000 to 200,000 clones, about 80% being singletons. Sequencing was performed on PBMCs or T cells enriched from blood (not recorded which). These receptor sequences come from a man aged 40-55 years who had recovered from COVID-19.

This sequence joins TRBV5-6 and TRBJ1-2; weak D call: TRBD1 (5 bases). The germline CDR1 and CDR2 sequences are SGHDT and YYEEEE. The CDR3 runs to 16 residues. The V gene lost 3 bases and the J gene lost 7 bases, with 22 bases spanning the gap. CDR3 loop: CASSSNGAVLSSGYTF. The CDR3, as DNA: TGTGCCAGCAGCTCCAATGGGGCGGTTTTATCATCTGGCTACACCTTC. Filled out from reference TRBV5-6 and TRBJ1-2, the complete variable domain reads DAGVTQSPTHLIKTRGQQVTLRCSPKSGHDTVSWYQQALGQGPQFIFQYYEEEERQRGNFPDRFSGHQFPNYSSELNVNALLLGDSALYLCASSSNGAVLSSGYTFGSGTRLTVV.

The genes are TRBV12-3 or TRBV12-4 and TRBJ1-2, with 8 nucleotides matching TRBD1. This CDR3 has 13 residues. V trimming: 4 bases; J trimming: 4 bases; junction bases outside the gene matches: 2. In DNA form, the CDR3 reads TGTGCCAGCAGTTGGGACAGGACCTATGGCTACACCTTC. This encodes CASSWDRTYGYTF.

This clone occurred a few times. The CDR3 spells CATSGTGNTEAFF. In DNA, the CDR3 is TGTGCCACCAGTGGTACAGGGAACACTGAAGCTTTCTTT. The chain links TRBV24-1 to TRBJ1-1; the D gene is possibly TRBD1 (5 bases). This CDR3 is built from 13 residues. V was clipped by 5 bases and J by 1 base, with 7 bases between them. CDR1 is KGHDR and CDR2 is SFDVKD in the germline V gene.

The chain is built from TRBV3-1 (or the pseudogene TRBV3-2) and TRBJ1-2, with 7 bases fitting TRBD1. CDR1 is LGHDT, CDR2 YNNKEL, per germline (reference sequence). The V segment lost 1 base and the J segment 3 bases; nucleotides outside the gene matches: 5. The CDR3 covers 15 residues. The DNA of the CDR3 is TGTGCCAGCAGCCAAGTGGCCAGGGGGGACTATGGCTACACCTTC. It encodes CASSQVARGDYGYTF.

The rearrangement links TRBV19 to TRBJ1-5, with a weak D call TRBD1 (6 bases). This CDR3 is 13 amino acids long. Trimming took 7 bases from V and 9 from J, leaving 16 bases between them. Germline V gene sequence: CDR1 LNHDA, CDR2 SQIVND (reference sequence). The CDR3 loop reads CASKSQGDRPQHF. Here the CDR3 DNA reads TGTGCCAGTAAGTCACAGGGAGATCGGCCCCAGCATTTT.

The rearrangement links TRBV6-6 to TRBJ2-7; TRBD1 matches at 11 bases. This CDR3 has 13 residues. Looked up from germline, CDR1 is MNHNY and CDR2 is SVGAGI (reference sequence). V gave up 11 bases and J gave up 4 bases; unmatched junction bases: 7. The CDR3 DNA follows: TGTGCCGGTTCCGGGACAGGGGGTTACGAGCAGTACTTC. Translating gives CAGSGTGGYEQYF.

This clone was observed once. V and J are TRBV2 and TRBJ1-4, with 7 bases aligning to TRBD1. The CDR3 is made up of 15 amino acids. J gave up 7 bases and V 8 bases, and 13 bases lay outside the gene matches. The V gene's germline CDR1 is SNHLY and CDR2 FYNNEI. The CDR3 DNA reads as TGTGCCAGCGCGGGGCAGGGGGGTTGGAGTGAAAAACTGTTTTTT. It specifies CASAGQGGWSEKLFF.

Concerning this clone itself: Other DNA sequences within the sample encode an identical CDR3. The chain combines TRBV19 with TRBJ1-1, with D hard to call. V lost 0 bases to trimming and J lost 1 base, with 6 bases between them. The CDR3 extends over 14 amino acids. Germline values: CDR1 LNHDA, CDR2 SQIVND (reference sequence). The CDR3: CASSIDRGNTEAFF. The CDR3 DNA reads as TGTGCCAGTAGTATAGATCGCGGGAACACTGAAGCTTTCTTT.